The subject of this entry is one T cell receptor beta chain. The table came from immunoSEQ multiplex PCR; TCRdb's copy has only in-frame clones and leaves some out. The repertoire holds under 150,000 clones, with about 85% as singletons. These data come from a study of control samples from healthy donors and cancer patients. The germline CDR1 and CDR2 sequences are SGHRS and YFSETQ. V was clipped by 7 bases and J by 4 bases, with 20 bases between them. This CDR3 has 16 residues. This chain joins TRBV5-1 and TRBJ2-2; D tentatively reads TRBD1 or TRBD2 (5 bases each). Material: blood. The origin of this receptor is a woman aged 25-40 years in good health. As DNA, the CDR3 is TGCGCCAGCTTCGGACACACGCTTGGAGGCACCGGGGAGCTGTTTTTT. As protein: CASFGHTLGGTGELFF.